Below, one TCR beta chain is given with its context. Measured with immunoSEQ multiplex PCR; TCRdb has only the in-frame clones, and not every one. The sample includes 35,000 to 55,000 clones, approximately 92% of them seen just once. This record belongs to a study of T cell changes during pregnancy in multiple sclerosis. CDR1 is MGHDK and CDR2 is SYGVNS in the germline V gene. This CDR3 has 15 amino acids. Unmatched junction bases numbered 5, after V lost 4 bases and J lost 2 bases. The sequence came from a female donor with multiple sclerosis, enrolled in a pregnancy study. This chain links TRBV25-1 with TRBJ2-7, with 10 bases that match TRBD2. The sequenced material came from peripheral blood. The CDR3 spells CASSGRLAGTYEQYF. Here the CDR3 DNA reads TGTGCCAGCAGTGGCCGACTAGCGGGCACCTACGAGCAGTACTTC.